The rows below give T cell receptor beta chains drawn from one sample of a study of control samples from healthy donors and cancer patients. Generated by immunoSEQ multiplex PCR, the TCRdb table keeps only in-frame clones and is missing some. The table includes approximately 100,000 clones, just over 85% detected once. The sequenced material came from blood. All receptors derive from a man aged 25-45 years in good health. The CDR3 runs from the conserved cysteine through the conserved F or W. D genes are given only for firm matches. Size tells how often a clone was seen (once, few, many) or the class of an expanded clone, and some rows leave it out.

D gene	V gene	J gene	clone size	CDR3 DNA	CDR3 protein
.	TRBV7-6	TRBJ1-3	.	TGTGCCAGCAGCTTAGAGGGAAACACCATATATTTT	CASSLEGNTIYF
.	TRBV24-1	TRBJ1-2	.	TGTGCCACGCAAGGTGGTTCTGAACAGAACTATGGCTACACCTTC	CATQGGSEQNYGYTF
TRBD2	TRBV28	TRBJ2-1	.	TGTGCCAGCAGTCCCCATAGCGGGACTAATGAGCAGTTCTTC	CASSPHSGTNEQFF
.	TRBV10-2	TRBJ1-3	.	TGCGCCAGCAGTGGGACCGGGGTTGGAAACACCATATATTTT	CASSGTGVGNTIYF
.	TRBV4-2	TRBJ2-7	.	TGTGCCAGCAGCGAAGCGCGTAGAAGTGAGCAGTACTTC	CASSEARRSEQYF
.	TRBV4-3	TRBJ2-1	once	TGCGCCAGCAGCCAAGAAAGTGGGTCCTACAATGAGCAGTTCTTC	CASSQESGSYNEQFF
.	TRBV18	TRBJ1-1	.	TGTGCCAGCTCACCCCTAGACTACTCTGAAGCTTTCTTT	CASSPLDYSEAFF
.	TRBV5-1	TRBJ2-7	.	TGCGCCAGCAGTCGGGACGGATTTTACGAGCAGTACTTC	CASSRDGFYEQYF
TRBD2	TRBV6-1	TRBJ2-5	.	TGTGCCAGCAGTGAAGCAGGACTAGCGGGAGTTGAGACCCAGTACTTC	CASSEAGLAGVETQYF
TRBD2	TRBV11-3	TRBJ2-2	.	TGTGCCAGCACCATGGGGACTAGCAACACCGGGGAGCTGTTTTTT	CASTMGTSNTGELFF
.	TRBV5-1	TRBJ1-6	few	TGCGCCAGCAGCCCGGCGGGCAGGGGAAATTCACCCCTCCACTTT	CASSPAGRGNSPLHF
TRBD2	TRBV5-1	TRBJ2-1	.	TGCGCCAGCAGCTTGGTCCTTACTAGCGGGAAGGAGAATGAGCAGTTCTTC	CASSLVLTSGKENEQFF
.	TRBV3-1/TRBV3-2	TRBJ2-2	.	TGTGCCAGCAGCTATAACACCGGGGAGCTGTTTTTT	CASSYNTGELFF
TRBD2	TRBV19	TRBJ2-1	.	TGTGCCAGTAGTAACCTAGCGGGAGACCACAATGAGCAGTTCTTC	CASSNLAGDHNEQFF
TRBD1	TRBV19	TRBJ1-4	.	TGTGCCAGTAGTTTGACAGGGTTTCGGGAAAAACTGTTTTTT	CASSLTGFREKLFF
TRBD2	TRBV29-1	TRBJ2-3	.	TGCAGCGTTGACGGGAGGGAGGGAGATACGCAGTATTTT	CSVDGREGDTQYF
.	TRBV20-1	TRBJ1-5	many	TGCAGTGCTAGTACCCCGACGGGGGGGAAGCAGCCCCAGCATTTT	CSASTPTGGKQPQHF
.	TRBV20-1	TRBJ2-1	few	TGCAGTGCTAGCCCGACAGCGAAGCAGTTCTTC	CSASPTAKQFF
.	TRBV2	TRBJ2-7	.	TGTGCCAGCAGTGAGTGGGGCCGCTACGAGCAGTACTTC	CASSEWGRYEQYF
.	TRBV7-4	TRBJ1-4	.	TGTGCCAGTAATGCCGTGGCAACTAATGAAAAACTGTTTTTT	CASNAVATNEKLFF